The clone carrying this TCR beta chain was recorded at least ten times. The antigen is unknown. These data come from a study of T cells in Graves' hyperthyroidism and ophthalmopathy. The ends were cut back, 7 bases at V and 1 base at J, with 13 bases in the middle. The CDR3 has 14 amino acids. Germline V gives CDR1 SNHLY, CDR2 FYNNEI. Study observations and caveats: Most expanded thyroid clonotypes above 0.001 recurred in blood.

The investigators amplified TCR beta CDR3 regions from RNA transcripts. RT-PCR in the first round (using the HTBI primer set) targeted the TCR CDR3. Each CDR3 protein is one row after TCRdb ran MiXCR on the multiplex PCR reads. The table includes 600,000 to 700,000 distinct CDR3 sequences, roughly 14% detected once. This receptor was obtained from a woman between 40 and 50 years old with Graves' ophthalmopathy. The chain is built from TRBV2 and TRBJ1-1; D remains ambiguous. Sequenced sample: blood. This CDR3 reads CASKGSLENTEAFF. CDR3 nucleotide sequence: TGTGCCAGCAAAGGAAGCCTGGAGAACACTGAAGCTTTCTTT.